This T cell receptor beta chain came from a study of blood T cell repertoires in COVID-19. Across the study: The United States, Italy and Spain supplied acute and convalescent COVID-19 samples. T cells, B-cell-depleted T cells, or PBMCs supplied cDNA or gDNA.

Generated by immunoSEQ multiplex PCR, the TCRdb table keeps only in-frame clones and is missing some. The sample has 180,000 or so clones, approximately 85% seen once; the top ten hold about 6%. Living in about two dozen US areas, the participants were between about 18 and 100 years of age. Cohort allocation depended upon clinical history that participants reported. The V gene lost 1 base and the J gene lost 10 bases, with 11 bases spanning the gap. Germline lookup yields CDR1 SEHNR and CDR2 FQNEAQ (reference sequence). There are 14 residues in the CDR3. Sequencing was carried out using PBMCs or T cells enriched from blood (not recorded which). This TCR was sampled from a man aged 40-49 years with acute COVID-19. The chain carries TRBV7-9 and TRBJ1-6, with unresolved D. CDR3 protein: CASSLEWEYSPLHF. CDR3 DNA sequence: TGTGCCAGCAGCTTAGAGTGGGAGTACTCACCCCTCCACTTT.